This T cell receptor (beta chain) was documented in a study of regulatory T cells in long-lasting Graves disease. The sample's time point: newly diagnosed GD, antithyroid drugs for less than 3 months. Researchers made the TCR library from RNA that was extracted from PBMCs. Study-level findings and limits: Because few samples were included, accuracy may have been lower.

To make TCR beta libraries, researchers used iRepertoire HTBI primers and Arm-PCR of CDR3 regions. TCRdb reprocessed the multiplex PCR reads with MiXCR, giving one entry per CDR3 protein. The table has approximately 350,000 distinct CDR3 sequences, over 15% seen once. Worth noting for this clonotype: Its specificity is not known.

The same specimen was also included in a second study, on T cells in Graves' hyperthyroidism and ophthalmopathy. This second report adds: RT-PCR in the first round (using the HTBI primer set) targeted the TCR CDR3. In blood, most of the thyroid clonotypes expanded above 0.001 were also present. Patients with ophthalmopathy were separated from those with stable hyperthyroidism by a 13 V-J model.

The receptor's source is a man in his forties with Graves disease. Sequencing was performed on peripheral blood mononuclear cells (PBMCs), taken at new diagnosis, from a patient treated with antithyroid drugs.

The CDR3 region is CASSIVRGRTYEQYF. The CDR3 DNA is TGTGCCAGCAGCATCGTCAGGGGAAGGACCTACGAGCAGTACTTC. The chain is built from TRBV11-2 and TRBJ2-7, with D perhaps TRBD1 (6 bases). Germline V gene sequence: CDR1 SGHAT, CDR2 FQNNGV. V lost 5 bases and J lost 2, with 16 bases in between. The CDR3 length is 15 residues.